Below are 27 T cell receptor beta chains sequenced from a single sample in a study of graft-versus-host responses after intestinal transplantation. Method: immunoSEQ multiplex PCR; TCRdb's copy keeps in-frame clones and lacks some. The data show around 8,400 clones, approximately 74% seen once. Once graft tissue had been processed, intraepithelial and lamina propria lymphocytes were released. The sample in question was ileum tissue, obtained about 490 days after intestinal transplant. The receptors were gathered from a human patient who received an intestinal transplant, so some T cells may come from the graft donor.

The CDR3 reads CASSLEEQGGWGEAFF. CDR3 nucleotide sequence: TGCGCCAGCAGCTTGGAGGAGCAGGGGGGTTGGGGTGAAGCTTTCTTT. The chain recombines TRBV5-1 with TRBJ1-1, with 7 bases aligning to TRBD1. The CDR3 has 16 amino acids. With 0 bases clipped from V and 7 bases from J, the junction kept 12 bases outside the gene matches. Germline CDR1 reads SGHRS; CDR2 reads YFSETQ.

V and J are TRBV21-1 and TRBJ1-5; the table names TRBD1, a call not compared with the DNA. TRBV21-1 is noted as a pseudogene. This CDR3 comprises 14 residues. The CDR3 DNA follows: TGTGCCAGCAGGACAGGGGAGGGCAATCAGCCCCAGCATTTT. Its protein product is CASRTGEGNQPQHF.

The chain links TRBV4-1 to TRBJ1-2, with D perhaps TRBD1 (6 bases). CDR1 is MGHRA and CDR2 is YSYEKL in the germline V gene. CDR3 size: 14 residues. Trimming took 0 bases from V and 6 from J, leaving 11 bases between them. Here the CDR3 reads CASSQERRGNGYTF. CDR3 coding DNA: TGCGCCAGCAGCCAAGAACGCAGGGGTAATGGCTACACCTTC.

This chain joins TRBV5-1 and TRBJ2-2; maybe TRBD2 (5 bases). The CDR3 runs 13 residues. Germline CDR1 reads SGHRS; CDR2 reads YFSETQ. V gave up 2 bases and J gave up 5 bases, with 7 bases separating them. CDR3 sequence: CASSFGGTGELFF. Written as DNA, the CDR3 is TGCGCCAGCAGCTTCGGAGGTACCGGGGAGCTGTTTTTT.

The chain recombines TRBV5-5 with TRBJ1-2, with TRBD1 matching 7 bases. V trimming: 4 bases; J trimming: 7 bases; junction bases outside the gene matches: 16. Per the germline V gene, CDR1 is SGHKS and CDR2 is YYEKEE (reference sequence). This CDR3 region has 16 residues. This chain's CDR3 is CASSPAGRGRVGGYTF. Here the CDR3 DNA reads TGTGCCAGCAGCCCGGCGGGGAGGGGGCGCGTTGGTGGCTACACCTTC.

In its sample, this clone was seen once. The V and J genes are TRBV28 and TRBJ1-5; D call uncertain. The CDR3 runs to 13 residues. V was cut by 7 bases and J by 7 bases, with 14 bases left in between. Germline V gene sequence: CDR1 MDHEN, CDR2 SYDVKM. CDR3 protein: CASTPITNQPQHF. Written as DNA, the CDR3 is TGTGCCAGCACCCCTATTACGAACCAGCCCCAGCATTTT.

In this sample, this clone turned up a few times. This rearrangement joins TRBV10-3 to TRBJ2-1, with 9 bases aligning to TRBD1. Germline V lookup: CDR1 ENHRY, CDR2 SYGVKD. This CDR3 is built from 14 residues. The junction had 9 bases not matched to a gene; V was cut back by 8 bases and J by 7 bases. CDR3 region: CAILQGATGNEQFF. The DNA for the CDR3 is TGTGCCATCCTACAGGGGGCCACGGGGAATGAGCAGTTCTTC.

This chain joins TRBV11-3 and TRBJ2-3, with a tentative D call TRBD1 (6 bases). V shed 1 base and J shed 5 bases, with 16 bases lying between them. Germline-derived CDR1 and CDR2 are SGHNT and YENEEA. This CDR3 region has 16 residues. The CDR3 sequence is CASSLVQGGILDTQYF. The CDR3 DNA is TGTGCCAGCAGCTTAGTACAGGGTGGGATCCTAGATACGCAGTATTTT.

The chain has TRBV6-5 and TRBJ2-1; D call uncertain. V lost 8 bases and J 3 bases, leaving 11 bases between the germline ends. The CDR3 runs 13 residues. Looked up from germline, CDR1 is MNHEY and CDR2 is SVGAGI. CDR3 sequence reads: CASAKNHYNEQFF. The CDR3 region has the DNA TGTGCCAGCGCTAAGAACCACTACAATGAGCAGTTCTTC.

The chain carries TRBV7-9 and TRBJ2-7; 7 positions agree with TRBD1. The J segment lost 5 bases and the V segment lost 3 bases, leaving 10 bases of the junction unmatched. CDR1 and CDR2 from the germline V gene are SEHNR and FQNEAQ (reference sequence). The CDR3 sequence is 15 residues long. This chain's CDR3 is CASSFGTGATNEQYF. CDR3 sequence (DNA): TGTGCCAGCAGCTTCGGTACAGGGGCAACCAACGAGCAGTACTTC.

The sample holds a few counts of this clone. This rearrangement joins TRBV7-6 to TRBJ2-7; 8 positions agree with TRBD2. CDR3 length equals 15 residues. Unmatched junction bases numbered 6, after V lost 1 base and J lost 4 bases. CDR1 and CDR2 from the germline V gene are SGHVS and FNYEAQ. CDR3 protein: CASSLETSAQYEQYF. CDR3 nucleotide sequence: TGTGCCAGCAGCTTAGAGACTAGCGCACAATACGAGCAGTACTTC.

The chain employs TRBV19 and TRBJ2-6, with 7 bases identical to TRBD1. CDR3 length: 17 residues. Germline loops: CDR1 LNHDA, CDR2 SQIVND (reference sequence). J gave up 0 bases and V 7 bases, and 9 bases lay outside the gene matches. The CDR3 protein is CASTRTGSSSGANVLTF. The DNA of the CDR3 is TGTGCCAGTACCCGGACAGGTTCGAGCTCTGGGGCCAACGTCCTGACTTTC.

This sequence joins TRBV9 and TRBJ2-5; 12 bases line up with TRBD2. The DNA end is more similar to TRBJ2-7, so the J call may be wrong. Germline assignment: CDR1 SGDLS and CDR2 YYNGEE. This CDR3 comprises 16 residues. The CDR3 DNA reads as TGTGCCAGCAGCTCCCGACTAGCGGGAGATCGGGCCGAGCAGTACTTC. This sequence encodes CASSSRLAGDRAEQYF.

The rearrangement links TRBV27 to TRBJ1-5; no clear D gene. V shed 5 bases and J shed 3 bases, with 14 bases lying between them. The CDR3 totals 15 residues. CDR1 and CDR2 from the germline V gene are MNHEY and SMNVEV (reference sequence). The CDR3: CASSQWPNSNQPQHF. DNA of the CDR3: TGTGCCAGCAGTCAGTGGCCGAACTCCAATCAGCCCCAGCATTTT.

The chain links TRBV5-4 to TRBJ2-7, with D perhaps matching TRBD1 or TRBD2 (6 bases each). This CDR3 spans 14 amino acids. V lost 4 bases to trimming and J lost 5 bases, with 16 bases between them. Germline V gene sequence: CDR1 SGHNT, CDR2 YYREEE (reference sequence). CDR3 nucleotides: TGTGCCAGCAGCCGAGGGGGGACACCGGACGAGCAGTACTTC. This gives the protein CASSRGGTPDEQYF.

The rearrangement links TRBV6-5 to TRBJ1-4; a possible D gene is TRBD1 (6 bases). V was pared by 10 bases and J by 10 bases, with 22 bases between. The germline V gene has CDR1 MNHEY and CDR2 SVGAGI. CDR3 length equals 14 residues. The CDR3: CAIGPGHQWGKLFF. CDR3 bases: TGTGCCATTGGACCGGGACACCAATGGGGAAAACTGTTTTTT.

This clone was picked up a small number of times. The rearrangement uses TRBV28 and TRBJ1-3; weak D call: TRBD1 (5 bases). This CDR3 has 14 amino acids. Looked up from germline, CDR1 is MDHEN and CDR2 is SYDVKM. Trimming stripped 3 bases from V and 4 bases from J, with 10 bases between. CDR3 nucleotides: TGTGCCAGCAGTTTTGGGGGGAACGGAAACACCATATATTTT. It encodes CASSFGGNGNTIYF.

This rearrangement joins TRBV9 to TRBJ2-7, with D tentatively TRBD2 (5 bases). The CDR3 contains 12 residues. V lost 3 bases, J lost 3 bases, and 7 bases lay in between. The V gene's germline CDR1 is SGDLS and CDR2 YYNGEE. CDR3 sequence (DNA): TGTGCCAGCAGCGACGGGATCTACGAGCAGTACTTC. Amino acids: CASSDGIYEQYF.

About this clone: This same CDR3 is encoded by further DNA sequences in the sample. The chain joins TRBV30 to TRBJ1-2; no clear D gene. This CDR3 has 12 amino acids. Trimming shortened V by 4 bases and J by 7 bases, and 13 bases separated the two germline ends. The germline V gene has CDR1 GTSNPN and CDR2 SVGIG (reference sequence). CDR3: CAWTLGYSGYTF. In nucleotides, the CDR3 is TGTGCCTGGACCCTCGGGTACAGTGGCTACACCTTC. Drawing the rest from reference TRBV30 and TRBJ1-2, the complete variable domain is SQTIHQWPATLVQPVGSPLSLECTVEGTSNPNLYWYRQAAGRGLQLLFYSVGIGQISSEVPQNLSASRPQDRQFILSSKKLLLSDSGFYLCAWTLGYSGYTFGSGTRLTVV.

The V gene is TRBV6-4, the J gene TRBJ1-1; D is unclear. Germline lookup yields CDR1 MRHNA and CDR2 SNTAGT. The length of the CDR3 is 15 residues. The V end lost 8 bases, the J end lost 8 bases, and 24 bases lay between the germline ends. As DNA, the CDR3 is TGTGCCAGCTGGACCCGGGGTCTGGATCTATCCGAAGCTTTCTTT. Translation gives CASWTRGLDLSEAFF.

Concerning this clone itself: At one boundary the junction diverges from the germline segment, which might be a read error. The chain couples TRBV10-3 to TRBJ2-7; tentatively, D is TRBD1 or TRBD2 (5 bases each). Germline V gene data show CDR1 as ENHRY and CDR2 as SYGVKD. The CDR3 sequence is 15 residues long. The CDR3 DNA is TGTGCCAGCAGTTCGGCCTACGGGGCTCTCTACGAGCAGTACTTC. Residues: CASSSAYGALYEQYF.

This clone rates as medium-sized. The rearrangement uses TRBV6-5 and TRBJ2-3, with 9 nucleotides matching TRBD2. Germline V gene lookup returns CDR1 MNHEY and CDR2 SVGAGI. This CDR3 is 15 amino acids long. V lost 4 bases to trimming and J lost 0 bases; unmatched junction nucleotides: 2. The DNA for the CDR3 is TGTGCCAGCAGTTTTAGCGGGGGAAGCACAGATACGCAGTATTTT. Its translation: CASSFSGGSTDTQYF.

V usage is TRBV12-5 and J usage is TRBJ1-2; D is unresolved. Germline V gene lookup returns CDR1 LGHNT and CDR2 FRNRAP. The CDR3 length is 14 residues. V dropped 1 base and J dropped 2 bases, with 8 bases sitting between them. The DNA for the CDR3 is TGTGCTAGTGGTTTGGGGGGTTTGAACTATGGCTACACCTTC. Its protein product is CASGLGGLNYGYTF. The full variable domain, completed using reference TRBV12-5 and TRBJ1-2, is DARVTQTPRHKVTEMGQEVTMRCQPILGHNTVFWYRQTMMQGLELLAYFRNRAPLDDSGMPKDRFSAEMPDATLATLKIQPSEPRDSAVYFCASGLGGLNYGYTFGSGTRLTVV.

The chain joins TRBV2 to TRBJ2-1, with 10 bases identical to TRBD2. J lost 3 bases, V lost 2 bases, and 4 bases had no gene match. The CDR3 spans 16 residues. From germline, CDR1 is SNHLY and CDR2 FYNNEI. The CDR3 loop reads CASSEPSGSVYNEQFF. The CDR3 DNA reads TGTGCCAGCAGTGAACCTAGCGGGAGTGTCTACAATGAGCAGTTCTTC.

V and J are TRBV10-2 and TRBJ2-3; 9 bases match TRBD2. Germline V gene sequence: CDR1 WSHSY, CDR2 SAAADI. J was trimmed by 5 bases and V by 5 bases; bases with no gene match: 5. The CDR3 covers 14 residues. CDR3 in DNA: TGCGCCAGCAGTTTAGCGGGAGCGCAAGATACGCAGTATTTT. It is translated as CASSLAGAQDTQYF.

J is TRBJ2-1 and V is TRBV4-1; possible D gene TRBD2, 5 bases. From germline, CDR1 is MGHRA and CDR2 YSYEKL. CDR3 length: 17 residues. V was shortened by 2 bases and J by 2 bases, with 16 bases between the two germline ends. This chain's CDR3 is CASSQSLLAGAYNEQFF. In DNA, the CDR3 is TGCGCCAGCAGCCAATCCCTCCTAGCCGGAGCCTACAATGAGCAGTTCTTC.

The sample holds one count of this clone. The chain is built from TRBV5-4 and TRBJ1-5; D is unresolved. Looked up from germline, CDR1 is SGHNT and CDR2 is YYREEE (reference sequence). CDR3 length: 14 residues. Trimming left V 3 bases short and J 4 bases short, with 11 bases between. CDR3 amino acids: CASSSYKGNQPQHF. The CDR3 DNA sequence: TGTGCCAGCAGCTCGTATAAGGGAAATCAGCCCCAGCATTTT.